One and the same sample provided the 17 T cell receptor beta chains below, sequenced in a study of blood T cell repertoires in COVID-19. Sequencing was performed with immunoSEQ multiplex PCR; in TCRdb, only in-frame clones are kept and a portion is missing. The table includes roughly 300,000 clones, 80% to 90% detected once. The material sequenced was PBMCs or T cells enriched from blood (not recorded which). The origin of the receptors is a man aged 25-45 years who had recovered from COVID-19.

CDR3 nucleotides: TGTGCCACCAGCAGGACAGGGGGGGGGAACACTGAAGCTTTCTTT. Translating it yields CATSRTGGGNTEAFF. This rearrangement joins TRBV15 to TRBJ1-1; 9 nucleotides line up with TRBD1. The length of the CDR3 is 15 residues. Trimming removed 3 bases from V and 1 base from J; junction bases left unmatched: 3. Germline assignment: CDR1 LNHNV and CDR2 YYDKDF (reference sequence).

The chain couples TRBV19 to TRBJ2-7, with TRBD2 matching 7 bases. Looked up from germline, CDR1 is LNHDA and CDR2 is SQIVND (reference sequence). The CDR3 has 17 residues. V was clipped by 2 bases and J by 0 bases; unmatched bases: 10. CDR3 amino acids: CASSIYAGTTISYEQYF. In DNA, the CDR3 is TGTGCCAGTAGTATATATGCCGGGACTACAATCTCCTACGAGCAGTACTTC.

V and J are TRBV15 and TRBJ2-1; 7 bases are a match to TRBD1. Germline values: CDR1 LNHNV, CDR2 YYDKDF (reference sequence). This CDR3 comprises 14 residues. V gave up 6 bases and J gave up 5 bases; unmatched junction bases: 7. Here the CDR3 reads CATSGRTGDNEQFF. In DNA, the CDR3 is TGTGCCACCAGTGGACGGACAGGAGACAATGAGCAGTTCTTC.

This clone was seen just once. V and J are TRBV7-6 and TRBJ1-2; 7 nucleotides line up with TRBD1. The J segment lost 4 bases and the V segment lost 4 bases, leaving 6 bases of the junction unmatched. This CDR3 is built from 14 residues. Germline loops: CDR1 SGHVS, CDR2 FNYEAQ. The CDR3: CASSSSGTAYGYTF. In nucleotides, the CDR3 is TGTGCCAGCAGCTCGTCCGGGACAGCCTATGGCTACACCTTC.

The chain has TRBV10-2 and TRBJ2-3; TRBD1 might be the D (6 bases). V gave up 8 bases and J gave up 4 bases, with 19 bases separating them. In germline, CDR1 is WSHSY, CDR2 SAAADI. The CDR3 runs to 15 residues. The CDR3 is CASSTRQVVADTQYF. As DNA, the CDR3 is TGCGCCAGCTCTACCCGACAGGTAGTCGCAGATACGCAGTATTTT.

This clone was seen once. The V gene is TRBV7-9, the J gene TRBJ1-4; D is unclear. The germline V and J ends were trimmed by 5 bases and 8 bases, with 9 bases remaining between them. The CDR3 is 12 amino acids. Per germline, CDR1 SEHNR and CDR2 FQNEAQ (reference sequence). The CDR3 protein is CASSHQLEKLFF. In DNA, the CDR3 is TGTGCCAGCAGCCACCAACTGGAAAAACTGTTTTTT.

The V and J genes are TRBV2 and TRBJ1-3; D possibly corresponds to TRBD1 (5 bases). Trimming took off 3 bases at V and 1 base at J, with 7 bases between the two ends. The CDR3 extends over 14 amino acids. Germline CDR1 is SNHLY and CDR2 is FYNNEI. The CDR3 sequence: CASSEEGSGNTIYF. CDR3 coding DNA: TGTGCCAGCAGTGAGGAGGGGTCTGGAAACACCATATATTTT.

This clone was detected only a few times. The rearrangement links TRBV4-1 to TRBJ1-4; TRBD1 is a possible D gene (5 bases). Trimming removed 0 bases from V and 0 bases from J, with 8 bases in between. The germline V gene has CDR1 MGHRA and CDR2 YSYEKL. CDR3 length: 16 residues. In nucleotides, the CDR3 is TGCGCCAGCAGCCAAGAACAGGCTGCAACTAATGAAAAACTGTTTTTT. It encodes CASSQEQAATNEKLFF.

The rearrangement links TRBV5-1 to TRBJ1-5, with D maybe TRBD1 (5 bases). CDR1 SGHRS and CDR2 YFSETQ come from the germline V gene. This CDR3 region has 14 residues. The germline V and J ends were trimmed by 7 bases and 5 bases, with 16 bases remaining between them. CDR3 nucleotides: TGCGCCAGCGCGAACGGGGGGGGAGATCAGCCCCAGCATTTT. Its translation: CASANGGGDQPQHF.

This sequence joins TRBV6-5 and TRBJ1-5; a possible D gene is TRBD1 (6 bases). The CDR3 has 14 residues. V was shortened by 6 bases and J by 4 bases, with 13 bases between the two germline ends. Germline lookup yields CDR1 MNHEY and CDR2 SVGAGI. CDR3 DNA sequence: TGTGCCAGCAGCCTTAGACAGGCAAATCAGCCCCAGCATTTT. As protein: CASSLRQANQPQHF.

The chain uses TRBV6-6 and TRBJ2-1, with D unresolved. CDR1 and CDR2 (germline): MNHNY, SVGAGI (reference sequence). This CDR3 contains 16 residues. The V gene lost 6 bases and the J gene lost 4 bases, with 19 bases spanning the gap. CDR3 sequence reads: CASRPYVAVHYNEQFF. The CDR3 DNA sequence: TGTGCCAGCAGGCCGTATGTCGCGGTCCATTACAATGAGCAGTTCTTC.

The J gene is TRBJ1-1, the V gene TRBV10-1; D call uncertain. The germline V gene has CDR1 WNHNN and CDR2 SYGVQD (reference sequence). This CDR3 comprises 15 residues. V shed 6 bases and J shed 3 bases, with 17 bases lying between them. The CDR3 loop is CASSLNYNLDTEAFF. CDR3 coding DNA: TGCGCCAGCAGCCTGAATTATAACTTGGACACTGAAGCTTTCTTT.

The chain joins TRBV18 to TRBJ2-5; 7 bases align to TRBD1. In germline, CDR1 is KGHSH, CDR2 LQKENI. V was clipped by 1 base and J by 5 bases; unmatched bases: 7. This CDR3 contains 15 residues. The CDR3 DNA reads TGTGCCAGCTCACCACGACAGGGCGTAACGGAGACCCAGTACTTC. It yields the protein CASSPRQGVTETQYF.

This clone has a handful of counts. The rearrangement joins TRBV2 to TRBJ2-7, with D maybe TRBD2 (5 bases). V lost 7 bases to trimming and J lost 6 bases, with 19 bases between them. The CDR3 is made up of 14 amino acids. The germline CDR1 and CDR2 sequences are SNHLY and FYNNEI. CDR3 DNA: TGTGCCAGCAAGATCCGAGCCGGGGTTTCCGAGCAGTACTTC. This encodes CASKIRAGVSEQYF.

The gene calls are TRBV5-1 and TRBJ1-1, with D possibly being TRBD1 (6 bases). Germline values: CDR1 SGHRS, CDR2 YFSETQ. CDR3 length: 16 residues. V lost 0 bases and J 1 base, leaving 13 bases between the germline ends. CDR3 protein: CASSLGGTRSNTEAFF. CDR3 DNA sequence: TGCGCCAGCAGCTTGGGGGGGACACGATCGAACACTGAAGCTTTCTTT.

The count of this clone is one. V usage is TRBV9 and J usage is TRBJ1-4; D uncertain. The CDR3 runs to 14 residues. Germline CDR1 reads SGDLS; CDR2 reads YYNGEE. Trimming took off 3 bases at V and 0 bases at J, with 6 bases between the two ends. The CDR3 is CASSGGATNEKLFF. The CDR3 bases are TGTGCCAGCAGCGGCGGGGCAACTAATGAAAAACTGTTTTTT.

The chain has TRBV19 and TRBJ1-5; no reliable D call. The CDR3 is 15 amino acids. Germline V gene lookup returns CDR1 LNHDA and CDR2 SQIVND (reference sequence). Trimming removed 1 base at V and 3 bases at J, with 10 bases between. The CDR3 sequence: CASSIVDTFNQPQHF. CDR3 sequence (DNA): TGTGCCAGTAGTATAGTTGACACCTTCAATCAGCCCCAGCATTTT.